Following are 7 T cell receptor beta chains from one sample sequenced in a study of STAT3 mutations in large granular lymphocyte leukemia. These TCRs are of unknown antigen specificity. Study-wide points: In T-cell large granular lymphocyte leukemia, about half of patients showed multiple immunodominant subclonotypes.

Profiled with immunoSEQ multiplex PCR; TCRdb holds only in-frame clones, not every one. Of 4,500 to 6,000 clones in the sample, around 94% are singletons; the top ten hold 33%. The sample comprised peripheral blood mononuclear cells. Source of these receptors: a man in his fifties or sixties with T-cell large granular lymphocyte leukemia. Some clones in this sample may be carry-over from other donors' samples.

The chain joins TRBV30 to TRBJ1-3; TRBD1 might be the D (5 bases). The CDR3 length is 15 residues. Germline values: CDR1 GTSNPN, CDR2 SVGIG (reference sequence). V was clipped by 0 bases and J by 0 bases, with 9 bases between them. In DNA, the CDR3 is TGTGCCTGGAGTGTACCAGGGTACTCTGGAAACACCATATATTTT. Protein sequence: CAWSVPGYSGNTIYF.

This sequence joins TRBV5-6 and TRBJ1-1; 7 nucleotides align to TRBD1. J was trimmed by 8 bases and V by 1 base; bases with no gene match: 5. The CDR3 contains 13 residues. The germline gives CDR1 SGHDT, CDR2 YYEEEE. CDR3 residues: CASSLLGQWEAFF. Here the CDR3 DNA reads TGTGCCAGCAGCTTGTTGGGACAGTGGGAAGCTTTCTTT.

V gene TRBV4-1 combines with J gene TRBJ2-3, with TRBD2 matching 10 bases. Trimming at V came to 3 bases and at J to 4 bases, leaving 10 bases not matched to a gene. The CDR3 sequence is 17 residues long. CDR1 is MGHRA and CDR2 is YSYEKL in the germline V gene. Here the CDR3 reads CASSQRVAGGVPDTQYF. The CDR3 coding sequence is TGCGCCAGCAGCCAGAGGGTAGCGGGAGGAGTCCCAGATACGCAGTATTTT.

CDR3 region: CASRPPSAYEQYF. The CDR3 DNA sequence: TGTGCCAGTCGCCCTCCCTCGGCCTACGAGCAGTACTTC. The rearrangement uses TRBV27 and TRBJ2-7; no clear D. This CDR3 comprises 13 residues. Germline V gene sequence: CDR1 MNHEY, CDR2 SMNVEV (reference sequence). The V and J ends lost 9 bases and 2 bases respectively, with 14 bases between them.

The CDR3 is CASSLVEQYEQYF. CDR3 DNA sequence: TGCGCCAGCAGCCTGGTCGAGCAGTACGAGCAGTACTTC. V usage is TRBV5-1 and J usage is TRBJ2-7; D gene unclear. The germline CDR1 and CDR2 sequences are SGHRS and YFSETQ. CDR3 length: 13 residues. Between the trimmed V and J ends, which lost 4 bases and 4 bases, there was a span of 12 bases.

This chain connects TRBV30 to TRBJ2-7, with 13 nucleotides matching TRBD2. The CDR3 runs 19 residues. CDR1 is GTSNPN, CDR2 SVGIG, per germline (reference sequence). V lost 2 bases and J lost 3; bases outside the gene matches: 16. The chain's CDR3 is CAWSPYSGTSGTFLYEQYF. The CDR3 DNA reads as TGTGCCTGGAGTCCCTATTCCGGGACTAGCGGGACTTTTCTCTACGAGCAGTACTTC.

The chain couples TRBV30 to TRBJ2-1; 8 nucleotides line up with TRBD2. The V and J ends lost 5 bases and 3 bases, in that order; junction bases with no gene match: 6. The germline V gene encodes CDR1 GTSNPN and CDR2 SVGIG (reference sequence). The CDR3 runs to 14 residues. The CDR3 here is CAWGSGTGYNEQFF. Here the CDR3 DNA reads TGTGCCTGGGGTAGCGGGACCGGCTACAATGAGCAGTTCTTC. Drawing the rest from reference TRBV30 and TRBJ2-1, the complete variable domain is SQTIHQWPATLVQPVGSPLSLECTVEGTSNPNLYWYRQAAGRGLQLLFYSVGIGQISSEVPQNLSASRPQDRQFILSSKKLLLSDSGFYLCAWGSGTGYNEQFFGPGTRLTVL.